Each of the 14 T cell receptor beta chains below was sequenced from the same sample in a study of CD8 T cells in ankylosing spondylitis. TCRdb analysed the 5' RACE reads with MiXCR anew, one entry per CDR3 protein. The data contain around 150,000 distinct CDR3 sequences, about 17% of them singletons. The sequenced sample consisted of blood, either unsorted or a sorted T cell fraction (not recorded which). These receptors originate from a male donor with ankylosing spondylitis or in good health (not recorded which).

The V call is TRBV29-1, the J call TRBJ2-7, with 7 bases fitting TRBD2. The junction had 12 bases not matched to a gene; V was cut back by 1 base and J by 6 bases. Germline CDR1 reads SQVTM; CDR2 reads ANQGSEA. The CDR3 consists of 15 residues. The CDR3 sequence: CSVEGGDYPSLEQYF. The CDR3 DNA sequence: TGCAGCGTTGAAGGGGGGGACTACCCTTCTCTCGAGCAGTACTTC.

In its sample, this clonotype was seen a few times. The rearrangement links TRBV5-1 to TRBJ2-3; 16 bases agree with TRBD2. The V gene's germline CDR1 is SGHRS and CDR2 YFSETQ. CDR3 length equals 18 residues. Unmatched junction bases numbered 7, after V lost 4 bases and J lost 2 bases. CDR3 in amino acids: CASSGTSGRAVPTDTQYF. The CDR3 DNA reads TGCGCCAGCAGCGGGACTAGCGGGAGGGCAGTTCCCACAGATACGCAGTATTTT.

This clonotype was recorded at least ten times. CDR3 amino acids: CASSVSDEAFF. CDR3 sequence (DNA): TGTGCCAGCAGTGTTTCGGATGAAGCTTTCTTT. V usage is TRBV25-1 and J usage is TRBJ1-1; D is uncertain. This CDR3 comprises 11 residues. The V end was cut by 4 bases, the J end by 7 bases, with 7 bases between. The germline gives CDR1 MGHDK, CDR2 SYGVNS. Looking up the rest from reference TRBV25-1 and TRBJ1-1 gives the full variable domain: EADIYQTPRYLVIGTGKKITLECSQTMGHDKMYWYQQDPGMELHLIHYSYGVNSTEKGDLSSESTVSRIRTEHFPLTLESARPSHTSQYLCASSVSDEAFFGQGTRLTVV.

This clonotype was seen many times. The V call is TRBV29-1, the J call TRBJ1-5, with D perhaps matching TRBD1 (6 bases). Germline V gene sequence: CDR1 SQVTM, CDR2 ANQGSEA. V lost 4 bases, J lost 4 bases, and 8 bases lay in between. The CDR3 consists of 12 residues. The CDR3 reads CSVGQANQPQHF. CDR3 bases: TGCAGCGTTGGACAGGCTAATCAGCCCCAGCATTTT. Full variable domain (remainder filled in from reference TRBV29-1 and TRBJ1-5): SAVISQKPSRDICQRGTSLTIQCQVDSQVTMMFWYRQQPGQSLTLIATANQGSEATYESGFVIDKFPISRPNLTFSTLTVSNMSPEDSSIYLCSVGQANQPQHFGDGTRLSIL.

In its sample, this clonotype was seen many times. The V call is TRBV2, the J call TRBJ1-1; perhaps TRBD1 as D (5 bases). The CDR3 is 13 residues long. Trimming stripped 7 bases from V and 0 bases from J, with 9 bases between. The germline CDR1 and CDR2 sequences are SNHLY and FYNNEI. CDR3 coding DNA: TGTGCCAGCAAACAGGAATTGAACACTGAAGCTTTCTTT. It specifies CASKQELNTEAFF.

This clonotype showed up many times. The rearrangement uses TRBV12-3 or TRBV12-4 and TRBJ1-5; no reliable D call. With 3 bases removed from V and 1 base from J, the gap between germline ends came to 7 bases. The CDR3 consists of 14 residues. The CDR3 DNA reads as TGTGCCAGCAGTTTTACGGCCAGCAATCAGCCCCAGCATTTT. Its protein is CASSFTASNQPQHF.

The chain carries TRBV12-3 or TRBV12-4 and TRBJ2-1; 7 bases line up with TRBD2. J was trimmed by 5 bases and V by 11 bases; bases with no gene match: 6. There are 12 residues in the CDR3. The chain's CDR3 is CAAAGVHNEQFF. DNA of the CDR3: TGTGCCGCGGCGGGGGTCCACAATGAGCAGTTCTTC.

The rearrangement uses TRBV20-1 and TRBJ2-7; 8 bases align to TRBD2. The ends lost 0 bases at V and 3 bases at J; junction bases unmatched: 22. CDR3 length: 20 amino acids. Germline assignment: CDR1 DFQATT and CDR2 SNEGSKA (reference sequence). CDR3: CSARDLVGTSLMPGDYEQYF. The CDR3 DNA reads TGCAGTGCTAGAGATCTAGTCGGGACTAGTCTAATGCCAGGGGACTACGAGCAGTACTTC.

The rearrangement joins TRBV20-1 to TRBJ2-1, with 10 bases aligning to TRBD2. Germline CDR1 DFQATT, CDR2 SNEGSKA (reference sequence). V gave up 2 bases and J gave up 5 bases; unmatched junction bases: 6. The CDR3 has 15 amino acids. As DNA, the CDR3 is TGCAGTGCTAGATTACTAGCGGGGAGCAACAATGAGCAGTTCTTC. Protein sequence: CSARLLAGSNNEQFF.

This clonotype was counted only a few times. The chain couples TRBV7-7 to TRBJ2-5; TRBD2 aligns across 10 bases. V shed 3 bases and J 5 bases; nucleotides not matched to a gene: 9. CDR3 length equals 16 residues. The germline V gene has CDR1 SSHAT and CDR2 FNYEAQ (reference sequence). The CDR3, as DNA: TGTGCCAGCAGCTTGAGTCAGCGGGAGGGTTTGGAGACCCAGTACTTC. Translation: CASSLSQREGLETQYF. Complete variable domain (other parts from reference TRBV7-7 and TRBJ2-5): GAGVSQSPRYKVTKRGQDVTLRCDPISSHATLYWYQQALGQGPEFLTYFNYEAQPDKSGLPSDRFSAERPEGSISTLTIQRTEQRDSAMYRCASSLSQREGLETQYFGPGTRLLVL.

The chain recombines TRBV13 with TRBJ2-1; possibly TRBD2 for D (7 bases). The germline V gene encodes CDR1 PRHDT and CDR2 FYEKMQ (reference sequence). Between the trimmed V and J ends, which lost 2 bases and 0 bases, there was a span of 14 bases. The CDR3 sequence is 17 residues long. The CDR3 spells CASSLFSRGLSYNEQFF. CDR3 DNA sequence: TGTGCCAGCAGCTTATTCTCGCGGGGGCTCTCCTACAATGAGCAGTTCTTC. Complete variable domain (other parts from reference TRBV13 and TRBJ2-1): AAGVIQSPRHLIKEKRETATLKCYPIPRHDTVYWYQQGPGQDPQFLISFYEKMQSDKGSIPDRFSAQQFSDYHSELNMSSLELGDSALYFCASSLFSRGLSYNEQFFGPGTRLTVL.

This clonotype was detected only a few times. V gene TRBV7-8 combines with J gene TRBJ2-7, with 9 bases aligning to TRBD1. Germline lookup yields CDR1 SGHVS and CDR2 FQNEAQ. V was pared by 5 bases and J by 2 bases, with 7 bases of the junction left unmatched. CDR3 length: 15 amino acids. CDR3 nucleotide sequence: TGTGCCAGCAGCAACCCCGGGACAGGGACCTACGAGCAGTACTTC. It codes for CASSNPGTGTYEQYF.

The V call is TRBV11-2, the J call TRBJ2-3; possibly TRBD2 for D (6 bases). The CDR3 is made up of 16 amino acids. The V end was cut by 5 bases, the J end by 4 bases, with 19 bases between. From germline, CDR1 is SGHAT and CDR2 FQNNGV. The CDR3 coding sequence is TGTGCCAGCAGCGGGGCTCGGGAGACGTCGGCAGATACGCAGTATTTT. Amino acids: CASSGARETSADTQYF.

This clonotype was seen only a few times. CDR3 region: CASNSLDTGELFF. CDR3 nucleotides: TGTGCCAGCAACTCATTGGACACCGGGGAGCTGTTTTTT. V is TRBV7-8 and J is TRBJ2-2; D gene ambiguous. Germline values: CDR1 SGHVS, CDR2 FQNEAQ. Trimming removed 7 bases from V and 3 bases from J, with 9 bases in between. The CDR3 consists of 13 residues.